These 13 T cell receptor beta chains were sequenced from one sample in a study of high-grade serous ovarian cancer treatment subgroups. The tumor samples were collected prior to definitive surgery or chemotherapy. Method: immunoSEQ multiplex PCR; TCRdb's copy keeps in-frame clones and lacks some. The data contain roughly 5,300 clones, about 77% of them seen just once; the ten biggest clones take up about 6%. Source material: tumor tissue. These TCRs come from a human patient with high-grade serous ovarian cancer.

This clone has a handful of counts. The V gene is TRBV19, the J gene TRBJ1-1; D unclear. V was shortened by 7 bases and J by 2 bases, with 20 bases between the two germline ends. The CDR3 totals 16 residues. Looked up from germline, CDR1 is LNHDA and CDR2 is SQIVND (reference sequence). CDR3 region: CASKPKGGVSNTEAFF. Written as DNA, the CDR3 is TGTGCCAGTAAACCCAAGGGTGGGGTCTCCAACACTGAAGCTTTCTTT. Combining the CDR3 with reference TRBV19 and TRBJ1-1 gives the whole variable domain DGGITQSPKYLFRKEGQNVTLSCEQNLNHDAMYWYRQDPGQGLRLIYYSQIVNDFQKGDIAEGYSVSREKKESFPLTVTSAQKNPTAFYLCASKPKGGVSNTEAFFGQGTRLTVV.

In this sample, this clone turned up a few times. The chain is built from TRBV4-1 and TRBJ2-2; 13 bases agree with TRBD2. Losses at the gene ends were 1 base for V and 1 base for J; bases not matched to a gene: 6. The germline CDR1 and CDR2 sequences are MGHRA and YSYEKL. This CDR3 region has 19 residues. CDR3 nucleotide sequence: TGCGCCAGCAGCCAAGTAATGGGACTAGCGGGACTGAACACCGGGGAGCTGTTTTTT. Translating it yields CASSQVMGLAGLNTGELFF.

This clone was observed a single time. The chain uses TRBV6-1 and TRBJ2-6, with TRBD2 matching 7 bases. This CDR3 is built from 16 residues. Trimming cost V 2 bases and J 3 bases; bases outside gene matches: 4. Germline CDR1 and CDR2: MNHNS and SASEGT. CDR3 coding DNA: TGTGCCAGCAGTGAATGGGAGGGACTTGGGGCCAACGTCCTGACTTTC. As protein: CASSEWEGLGANVLTF.

The V call is TRBV6-5, the J call TRBJ1-5, with 9 positions matching TRBD1. Losses at the gene ends were 6 bases for V and 0 bases for J; bases not matched to a gene: 3. CDR1 and CDR2 from the germline V gene are MNHEY and SVGAGI. The CDR3 contains 15 residues. In DNA form, the CDR3 reads TGTGCCAGCAGAAGACAGGGGGGTAGCAATCAGCCCCAGCATTTT. Translating gives CASRRQGGSNQPQHF.

The chain recombines TRBV5-6 with TRBJ2-3, with D uncertain. This CDR3 has 13 amino acids. V dropped 5 bases and J dropped 1 base, with 8 bases sitting between them. Germline V gene sequence: CDR1 SGHDT, CDR2 YYEEEE. CDR3 residues: CASRRTGTDTQYF. The CDR3 DNA follows: TGTGCCAGCAGGAGGACGGGCACAGATACGCAGTATTTT. Combining the CDR3 with reference TRBV5-6 and TRBJ2-3 gives the whole variable domain DAGVTQSPTHLIKTRGQQVTLRCSPKSGHDTVSWYQQALGQGPQFIFQYYEEEERQRGNFPDRFSGHQFPNYSSELNVNALLLGDSALYLCASRRTGTDTQYFGPGTRLTVL.

There are a few counts of this clone. This chain uses TRBV2 with TRBJ1-5, with D perhaps TRBD1 (6 bases). Germline V gene lookup returns CDR1 SNHLY and CDR2 FYNNEI. The CDR3 is made up of 14 amino acids. V lost 2 bases and J lost 5, with 10 bases in between. The CDR3 spells CASSESRGDQPQHF. The CDR3 DNA follows: TGTGCCAGCAGTGAAAGCAGGGGAGATCAGCCCCAGCATTTT.

The chain employs TRBV11-2 and TRBJ1-1; 7 nucleotides agree with TRBD1. V lost 1 base and J lost 10; bases outside the gene matches: 6. Germline V CDR1 and CDR2: SGHAT, FQNNGV. This CDR3 is 13 amino acids long. CDR3 region: CASSLVPGGGAFF. The CDR3 nucleotides are TGTGCCAGCAGCTTAGTACCAGGGGGGGGAGCTTTCTTT.

The chain couples TRBV5-1 to TRBJ2-4, with 8 nucleotides matching TRBD1. Trimming removed 0 bases from V and 7 bases from J; junction bases left unmatched: 3. The germline CDR1 and CDR2 sequences are SGHRS and YFSETQ. CDR3 length: 14 residues. CDR3 loop: CASSLGTGSNIQYF. CDR3 nucleotide sequence: TGCGCCAGCAGCTTGGGGACAGGGAGCAACATTCAGTACTTC.

The chain employs TRBV6-5 and TRBJ2-3; D may be TRBD1 (6 bases). With 2 bases removed from V and 1 base from J, the gap between germline ends came to 13 bases. Per the germline V gene, CDR1 is MNHEY and CDR2 is SVGAGI. This CDR3 is built from 16 residues. This CDR3 reads CASSYPPGHGTDTQYF. The CDR3 coding sequence is TGTGCCAGCAGTTACCCCCCGGGACACGGCACAGATACGCAGTATTTT.

The chain carries TRBV9 and TRBJ1-5; D is uncertain. V dropped 1 base and J dropped 4 bases, with 15 bases sitting between them. Germline V CDR1 and CDR2: SGDLS, YYNGEE. The CDR3 is 16 residues long. The CDR3 protein is CASSVSPEPRNQPQHF. The DNA of the CDR3 is TGTGCCAGCAGCGTAAGCCCGGAACCGCGAAATCAGCCCCAGCATTTT.

This clone has only a few counts. Within the sample, other DNA sequences also encode this same CDR3. V usage is TRBV6-1 and J usage is TRBJ2-7, with D perhaps TRBD1 (5 bases). Germline values: CDR1 MNHNS, CDR2 SASEGT. This CDR3 is built from 17 residues. V was pared by 1 base and J by 2 bases, with 18 bases between. The CDR3 DNA is TGTGCCAGCAGTGAAGGACTTACCGCCAGGGTACCCTACGAGCAGTACGTC. This gives the protein CASSEGLTARVPYEQYV.

The V gene is TRBV4-1, the J gene TRBJ2-7, with 9 bases identical to TRBD2. The ends lost 0 bases at V and 4 bases at J; junction bases unmatched: 7. Germline lookup yields CDR1 MGHRA and CDR2 YSYEKL. CDR3 length equals 16 residues. The CDR3 reads CASSQDRGGAGYEQYF. CDR3 sequence (DNA): TGCGCCAGCAGCCAAGATCGCGGGGGGGCCGGGTACGAGCAGTACTTC.

This clone was counted only a few times. The V and J genes are TRBV4-1 and TRBJ1-4; D gene unclear. The CDR3 spans 15 residues. Looked up from germline, CDR1 is MGHRA and CDR2 is YSYEKL. Trimming shortened V by 3 bases and J by 0 bases, and 8 bases separated the two germline ends. In DNA, the CDR3 is TGCGCCAGCAGCCAGAGGACGGCAACTAATGAAAAACTGTTTTTT. Translation: CASSQRTATNEKLFF.